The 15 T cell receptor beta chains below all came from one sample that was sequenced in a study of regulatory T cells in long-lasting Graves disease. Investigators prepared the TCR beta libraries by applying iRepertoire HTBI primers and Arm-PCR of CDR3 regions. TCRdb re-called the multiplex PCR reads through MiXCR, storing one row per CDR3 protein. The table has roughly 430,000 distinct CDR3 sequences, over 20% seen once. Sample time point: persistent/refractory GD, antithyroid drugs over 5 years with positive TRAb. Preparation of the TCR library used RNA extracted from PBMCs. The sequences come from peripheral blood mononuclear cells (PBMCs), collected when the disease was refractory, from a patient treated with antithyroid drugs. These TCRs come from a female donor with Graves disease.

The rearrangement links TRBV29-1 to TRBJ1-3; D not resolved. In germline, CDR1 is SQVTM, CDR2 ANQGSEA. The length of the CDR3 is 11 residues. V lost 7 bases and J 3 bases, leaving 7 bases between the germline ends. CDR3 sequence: CSAARGNTIYF. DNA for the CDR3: TGCAGCGCCGCGCGTGGAAACACCATATATTTT.

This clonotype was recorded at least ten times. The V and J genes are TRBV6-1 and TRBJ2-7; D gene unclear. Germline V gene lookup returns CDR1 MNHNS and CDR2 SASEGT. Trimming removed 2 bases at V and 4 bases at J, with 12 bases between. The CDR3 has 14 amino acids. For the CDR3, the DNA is TGTGCCAGCAGTGAATTGGGCAGCCCGTACGAGCAGTACTTC. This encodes CASSELGSPYEQYF.

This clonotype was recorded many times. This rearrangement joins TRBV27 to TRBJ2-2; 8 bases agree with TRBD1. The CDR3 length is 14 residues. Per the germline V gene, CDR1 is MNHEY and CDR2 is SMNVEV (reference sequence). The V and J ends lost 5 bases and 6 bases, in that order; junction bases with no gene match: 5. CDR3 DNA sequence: TGTGCCAGCAGTAGGACAGGGCTGGCCGGGGAGCTGTTTTTT. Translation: CASSRTGLAGELFF.

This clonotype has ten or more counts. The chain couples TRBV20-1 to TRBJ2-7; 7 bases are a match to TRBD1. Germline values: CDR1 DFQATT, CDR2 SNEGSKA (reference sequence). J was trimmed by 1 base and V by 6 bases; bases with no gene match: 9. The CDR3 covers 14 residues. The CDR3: CSAPRRQGSYEQYF. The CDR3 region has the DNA TGCAGTGCCCCAAGACGACAGGGATCCTACGAGCAGTACTTC.

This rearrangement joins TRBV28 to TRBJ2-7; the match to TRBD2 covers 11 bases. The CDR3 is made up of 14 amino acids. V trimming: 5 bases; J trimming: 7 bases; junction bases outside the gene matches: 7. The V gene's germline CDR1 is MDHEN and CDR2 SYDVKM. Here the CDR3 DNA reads TGTGCCAGCAGTGCCCTAGCGGGAGGAAGGGAGCAGTACTTC. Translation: CASSALAGGREQYF.

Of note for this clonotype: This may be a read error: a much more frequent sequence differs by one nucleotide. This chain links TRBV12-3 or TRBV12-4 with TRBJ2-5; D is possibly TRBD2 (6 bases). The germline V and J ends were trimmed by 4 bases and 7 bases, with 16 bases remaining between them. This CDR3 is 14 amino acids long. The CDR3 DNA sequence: TGTGCCAGCAGTTCCGCCGTCGGGAGCGGGACCCAGTACTTC. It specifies CASSSAVGSGTQYF.

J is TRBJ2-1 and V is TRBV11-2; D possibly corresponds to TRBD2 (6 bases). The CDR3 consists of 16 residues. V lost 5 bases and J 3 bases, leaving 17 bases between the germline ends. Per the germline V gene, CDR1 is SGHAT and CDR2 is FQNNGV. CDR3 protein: CASSQDKGGHYNEQFF. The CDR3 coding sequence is TGTGCCAGCAGCCAAGATAAAGGAGGGCACTACAATGAGCAGTTCTTC.

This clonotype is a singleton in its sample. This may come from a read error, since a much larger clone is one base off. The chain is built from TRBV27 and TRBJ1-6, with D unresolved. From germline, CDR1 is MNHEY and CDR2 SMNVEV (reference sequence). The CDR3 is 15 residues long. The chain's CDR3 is CASCLDRPSNSPLHF. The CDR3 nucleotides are TGTGCCAGCTGTTTAGACCGACCATCAAATTCACCCCTCCACTTT.

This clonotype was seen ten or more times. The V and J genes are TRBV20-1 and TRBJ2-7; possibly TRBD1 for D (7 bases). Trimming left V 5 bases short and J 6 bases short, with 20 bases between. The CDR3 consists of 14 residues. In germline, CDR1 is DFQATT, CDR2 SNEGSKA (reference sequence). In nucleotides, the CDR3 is TGCAGTGCTCAGGGGGAACTAGCCGTCGGCGAGCAGTACTTC. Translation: CSAQGELAVGEQYF.

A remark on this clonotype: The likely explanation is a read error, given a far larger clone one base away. The CDR3 protein is CASSPVREGKAYEQYF. The CDR3 DNA reads as TGTGCCAGCAGCCCCGTCCGCGAGGGAAAGGCCTACGAGCAGTACTTC. J is TRBJ2-7 and V is TRBV9; the D gene is possibly TRBD2 (5 bases). Germline CDR1 is SGDLS and CDR2 is YYNGEE. V dropped 4 bases and J dropped 2 bases, with 19 bases sitting between them. The CDR3 consists of 16 residues. Based on the CDR3 plus reference TRBV9 and TRBJ2-7, the full variable domain is DSGVTQTPKHLITATGQRVTLRCSPRSGDLSVYWYQQSLDQGLQFLIQYYNGEERAKGNILERFSAQQFPDLHSELNLSSLELGDSALYFCASSPVREGKAYEQYFGPGTRLTVT.

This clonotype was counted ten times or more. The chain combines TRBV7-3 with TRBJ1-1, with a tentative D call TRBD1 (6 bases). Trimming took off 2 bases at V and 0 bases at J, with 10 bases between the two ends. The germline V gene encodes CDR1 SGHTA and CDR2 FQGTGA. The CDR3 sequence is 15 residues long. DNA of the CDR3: TGTGCCAGCAGCTTATCAGGGGCGGTGAACACTGAAGCTTTCTTT. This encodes CASSLSGAVNTEAFF.

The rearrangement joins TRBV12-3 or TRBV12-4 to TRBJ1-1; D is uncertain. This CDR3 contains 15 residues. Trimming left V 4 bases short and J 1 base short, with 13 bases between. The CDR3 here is CASSYLGAANTEAFF. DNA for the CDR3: TGTGCCAGCAGTTACCTCGGAGCGGCGAACACTGAAGCTTTCTTT.

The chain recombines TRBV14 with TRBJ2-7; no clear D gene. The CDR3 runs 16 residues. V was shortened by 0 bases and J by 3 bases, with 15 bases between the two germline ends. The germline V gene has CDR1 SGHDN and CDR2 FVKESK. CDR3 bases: TGTGCCAGCAGCCAAGATAAGGCCAGCCTATACTACGAGCAGTACTTC. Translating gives CASSQDKASLYYEQYF.

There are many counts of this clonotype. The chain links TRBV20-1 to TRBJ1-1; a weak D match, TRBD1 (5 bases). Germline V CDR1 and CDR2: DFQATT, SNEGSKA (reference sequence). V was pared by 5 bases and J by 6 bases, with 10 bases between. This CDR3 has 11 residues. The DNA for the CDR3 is TGCAGTGCTTCAGGGACTTCTGAAGCTTTCTTT. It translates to CSASGTSEAFF.

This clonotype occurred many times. CDR3 loop: CASSPGQGLGYTF. For the CDR3, the DNA is TGTGCCAGCAGCCCCGGACAGGGTTTGGGCTACACCTTC. J is TRBJ1-2 and V is TRBV12-3 or TRBV12-4, with 8 bases that match TRBD1. This CDR3 is 13 amino acids long. V dropped 6 bases and J dropped 8; count of bases not matched to a gene: 8.